This is a list of T cell receptor beta chains from one sample in a study of blood T cell repertoires in COVID-19. Libraries were prepared by immunoSEQ multiplex PCR; TCRdb keeps only in-frame clonotypes and omits some of them. The sample has fewer than 200,000 clones, approximately 92% seen once; the top ten hold 3.5% to 5%. What was sequenced was peripheral blood. All receptors derive from a woman aged 50 to 60 with acute or convalescent COVID-19. The CDR3 runs from the conserved cysteine through the conserved F or W. D genes are given only for firm matches. Size is omitted from some rows. Given values are once, few, many or a class for expanded clones.

clone_size	v_call	d_call	j_call	cdr3_nt	cdr3_aa
-	TRBV7-8	-	TRBJ1-2	TGTGCCAGCAGCCCAGGGGAGGGCTATGGCTACACCTTC	CASSPGEGYGYTF
-	TRBV10-3	-	TRBJ1-2	TGTGCCATCAGTGAGACGGGTAACTATGGCTACACCTTC	CAISETGNYGYTF
-	TRBV18	TRBD1	TRBJ1-4	TGTGCCAGCTCACCTATTGGATTGGGACAGGGTGACGAAAAACTGTTTTTT	CASSPIGLGQGDEKLFF
-	TRBV28	-	TRBJ2-3	TGTGCCAGCAGATCTTCGTTGGCGGCGGGGTGGGCGGATACGCAGTATTTT	CASRSSLAAGWADTQYF
once	TRBV27	-	TRBJ2-1	TGTGCCAGCAGTTCACTAGAGCGGGTCTACAATGAGCAGTTCTTC	CASSSLERVYNEQFF
-	TRBV3-1/TRBV3-2	TRBD1	TRBJ1-2	TGTGCCAGCAGCAGTGGGACAGGGGCTTTCTATGGCTACACCTTC	CASSSGTGAFYGYTF
-	TRBV7-9	-	TRBJ1-4	TGTGCCAGCAGCACCCAGGGTTGGACTAATGAAAAACTGTTTTTT	CASSTQGWTNEKLFF
once	TRBV11-2	-	TRBJ1-6	TGTGCCAGCAGCTTAGGGGTCCTTTCCGGGAATTCACCCCTCCACTTT	CASSLGVLSGNSPLHF
-	TRBV7-6	TRBD2	TRBJ2-7	TGTGCCAGCAGCATGGGGACTAGCGGGAGATCCTACGAGCAGTACTTC	CASSMGTSGRSYEQYF
-	TRBV27	TRBD1	TRBJ1-6	TGTGCCAGCAGCGACGGGACAGCAAAAACATATAATTCACCCCTCCACTTT	CASSDGTAKTYNSPLHF
-	TRBV6-2/TRBV6-3	-	TRBJ1-6	TGTGCCAGCAGTTACGGAGTCAATTCACCCCTCCACTTT	CASSYGVNSPLHF
-	TRBV30	TRBD1	TRBJ2-1	TGTGCCTGGGCCCCCGGGACAGGGAACAATGAGCAGTTCTTC	CAWAPGTGNNEQFF
-	TRBV6-5	-	TRBJ1-2	TGTGCCAGCAGCCGCGGGGGCTTACATACCTTC	CASSRGGLHTF
-	TRBV9	-	TRBJ2-1	TGTGCCAGCAGCGCAAACAATCATGGTGGCGAGCAGTTCTTC	CASSANNHGGEQFF
few	TRBV5-1	TRBD1	TRBJ2-7	TGCGCCAGCTCCCGGGACAGGGGGACCGACGAGCAGTACTTC	CASSRDRGTDEQYF
-	TRBV7-8	-	TRBJ2-3	TGTGCCAGCAGCTTAGTATCGCAAACTCCAAATACGCAGTATTTT	CASSLVSQTPNTQYF
-	TRBV19	TRBD1	TRBJ2-3	TGTGCCAGTAGCCAAATACAAGACAGGGAAGATACGCAGTATTTT	CASSQIQDREDTQYF
few	TRBV7-8	-	TRBJ1-5	TGTGCCAGCAGCCAGGGAGGGGTTTCCATCAATCAGCCCCAGCATTTT	CASSQGGVSINQPQHF
-	TRBV30	-	TRBJ1-1	TGTGCCTGGATCCCGATGTCCGGCGGCACTGAAGCTTTCTTT	CAWIPMSGGTEAFF
-	TRBV10-3	-	TRBJ1-2	TGTGCCATCAGTGAGAACAGGGTGTTGGGTGGCTACACCTTC	CAISENRVLGGYTF
-	TRBV7-2	TRBD1	TRBJ1-4	TGTGCCAGCAGTACCACGACAGGGGACGAAAAACTGTTTTTT	CASSTTTGDEKLFF
-	TRBV6-5	TRBD1	TRBJ1-2	TGTGCCAGCAGCCCCAGGACAGGGAACTATGGCTACACCTTC	CASSPRTGNYGYTF
once	TRBV3-1/TRBV3-2	-	TRBJ1-1	TGTGCCAGCAGCCAAGGTGTATTGAACACTGAAGCTTTCTTT	CASSQGVLNTEAFF
-	TRBV30	TRBD1	TRBJ1-2	TGTGCCTGGAGGGGGACAGGGTACAGCTACACCTTC	CAWRGTGYSYTF
few	TRBV4-3	-	TRBJ1-2	TGCGCCAGCAGCCAAGAGGACAACGGTGGCTACACCTTC	CASSQEDNGGYTF
-	TRBV18	TRBD1	TRBJ2-7	TGTGCCAGCTCAAGCGGGACAGGGGGCTCTCCGGGTGGGTCCTACGAGCAGTACTTC	CASSSGTGGSPGGSYEQYF
-	TRBV14	TRBD2	TRBJ2-1	TGTGCCAGCAGCCAAAGGGGGACTAGCGGGATGTACAATGAGCAGTTCTTC	CASSQRGTSGMYNEQFF
-	TRBV7-2	TRBD1	TRBJ1-4	TGTGCCAGCAGCTTAGGTGTGACAGGGGACGGAGGGGAAAAACTGTTTTTT	CASSLGVTGDGGEKLFF
-	TRBV19	TRBD1	TRBJ1-5	TGTGCCAGTAGATCGGGACAGGGCCTGAATCAGCCCCAGCATTTT	CASRSGQGLNQPQHF
-	TRBV27	-	TRBJ1-1	TGTGCCAGCAGTTTATCGTTAGGGGCCACTGAAGCTTTCTTT	CASSLSLGATEAFF
-	TRBV28	-	TRBJ2-2	TGTGCCAGCAGTTTTCGCACAGGGACCGGGGAGCTGTTTTTT	CASSFRTGTGELFF
-	TRBV27	TRBD2	TRBJ2-1	TGTGCCAGCGCTACACTAGCGGGAGGACGCGTGGAGCAGTTCTTC	CASATLAGGRVEQFF
-	TRBV5-4	TRBD1	TRBJ2-1	TGTGCCAGCAGCCAGACAGGGGGGGTTGAGCAGTTCTTC	CASSQTGGVEQFF
-	TRBV7-9	TRBD2	TRBJ2-3	TGTGCCAGCAGCCTCGCCGGGGGGGCTTCGGATACGCAGTATTTT	CASSLAGGASDTQYF
-	TRBV25-1	-	TRBJ1-2	TGTGCCAGCAGCGGGGGGTTTGGCTACACCTTC	CASSGGFGYTF
-	TRBV27	-	TRBJ1-6	TGTGCCAGCAGCCTGACAGCGAGCTCCTATAATTCACCCCTCCACTTT	CASSLTASSYNSPLHF
-	TRBV2	-	TRBJ2-7	TGTGCCAGAGCGGATCCTACGGGGTACGAGCAGTACTTC	CARADPTGYEQYF
-	TRBV28	-	TRBJ1-2	TGTGCCAGCAGTTTACCACAGGGTTGGGGCTACACCTTC	CASSLPQGWGYTF
-	TRBV10-3	TRBD1	TRBJ1-5	TGTGCCACTCAACAGGGGCTCGGCGGGGATCAGCCCCAGCATTTT	CATQQGLGGDQPQHF
-	TRBV4-1	TRBD2	TRBJ2-3	TGCGCCAGCAGCCCGGGACTAGCGGGGGTCGTTAATCCTGATACGCAGTATTTT	CASSPGLAGVVNPDTQYF
-	TRBV7-8	TRBD2	TRBJ2-2	TGTGCCAGCAGCTTAACGGTAGCGGGCACCGGGGAGCTGTTTTTT	CASSLTVAGTGELFF
-	TRBV5-6	TRBD2	TRBJ2-7	TGTGCCAGCAGCTTGTGGGGGGGACCGGCTACAGAGCAGTACTTC	CASSLWGGPATEQYF
-	TRBV2	TRBD1	TRBJ1-4	TGTGCCAGCAGTGAAACCCCGGCGACAGGGGCCGCGGGGTTGGCTGAAAAACTGTTTTTT	CASSETPATGAAGLAEKLFF
-	TRBV18	TRBD1	TRBJ2-5	TGTGCCAGCTCACCTACAGGGGGCAGGGAGACCCAGTACTTC	CASSPTGGRETQYF
-	TRBV11-2	-	TRBJ1-1	TGTGCCAGCAGCTTACCCAGGGGCAGGAACACTGAAGCTTTCTTT	CASSLPRGRNTEAFF
-	TRBV6-5	-	TRBJ2-7	TGTGCCAGCAGTCCCACCTACTACGAGCAGTACTTC	CASSPTYYEQYF
once	TRBV4-1	-	TRBJ1-1	TGCGCCAGCAGCCAGGGGGGACGGGCGAACACTGAAGCTTTCTTT	CASSQGGRANTEAFF
-	TRBV20-1	TRBD1	TRBJ1-1	TGCAGTGCTAGTTCCCGGGACAGGGGAGGCCGGATGAAAGCTTTCTTT	CSASSRDRGGRMKAFF
-	TRBV18	TRBD2	TRBJ2-7	TGTGCCAGCTCACCCCCGGGAGGGACCGACTCGTACTTC	CASSPPGGTDSYF